This is a list of T cell receptor beta chains from one sample in a study of T-cell memory formation after mild COVID-19. MiXCR, applied by TCRdb to the 5' RACE reads, yields one record per CDR3 protein. Among about 130,000 distinct CDR3 sequences listed, approximately 6.3% were seen once. The sample taken for sequencing was PBMCs or a T cell subset sorted from them (not recorded which). These receptors all come from an adult woman who had mild COVID-19 (a few samples of this study predate the infection). Cell type and time point are not known. The CDR3 runs from the conserved cysteine through the conserved F or W. D genes are given only for firm matches. Rows give clone size only sometimes, using once, few, many, or a class for an expanded clone.

j_call v_call clone_size d_call cdr3_nt cdr3_aa
TRBJ2-7 TRBV7-8 few - TGTGCCAGCAGCTCTCAGGGGTCTACCTACGAGCAGTACTTC CASSSQGSTYEQYF
TRBJ2-7 TRBV6-5 many - TGTGCCAGCAGCCAACGGGGGTTCTACGAGCAGTACTTC CASSQRGFYEQYF
TRBJ1-4 TRBV25-1 - - TGTGCCAGCAGCGCCCCACAGGGTCGGATGGAAAAACTGTTTTTT CASSAPQGRMEKLFF
TRBJ1-4 TRBV7-9 few - TGTGCCAGCAGCTTAGAAGGGCTATCCTTTGAAAAACTGTTTTTT CASSLEGLSFEKLFF
TRBJ1-1 TRBV12-3/TRBV12-4 few TRBD1 TGTGCCAGCAGTTTGGACAGGGGGCCGGGCACTGAAGCTTTCTTT CASSLDRGPGTEAFF
TRBJ2-1 TRBV6-5 few TRBD2 TGTGCCAGCAGTTACTCGATGGGACTAGCGCGATACAATGAGCAGTTCTTC CASSYSMGLARYNEQFF
TRBJ1-1 TRBV7-8 - - TGTGCCAGCAGCTTAGAATCAGGAGTGTTCACTGAAGCTTTCTTT CASSLESGVFTEAFF
TRBJ2-1 TRBV5-1 many TRBD2 TGCGCCAGCAGCTTGGCTAGCGGTTCCTACAATGAGCAGTTCTTC CASSLASGSYNEQFF
TRBJ1-5 TRBV12-3/TRBV12-4 few TRBD1 TGTGCCAGCAGCCGGACAGGGGCAAATCAGCCCCAGCATTTT CASSRTGANQPQHF
TRBJ2-5 TRBV7-7 - - TGTGCTAGCAGCTTAGTTGGGCCGGGAGTGCTCGAGACCCAGTACTTC CASSLVGPGVLETQYF
TRBJ2-7 TRBV12-3/TRBV12-4 many TRBD2 TGTGCCAGCAGCCTCAGCGGGGGGGATGGCGAGCAGTACTTC CASSLSGGDGEQYF
TRBJ1-4 TRBV7-9 - - TGTGTGTGGGGCGCTGCGACTAATGAAAAACTGTTTTTT CVWGAATNEKLFF
TRBJ1-2 TRBV12-3/TRBV12-4 few TRBD1 TGTGCCAGCAGACCAGGGGGAATCTATGGCTACACCTTC CASRPGGIYGYTF
TRBJ2-3 TRBV7-3 few - TGTGCCAGCAGCCCACGAAGGAGGGGGCTAACAGATACGCAGTATTTT CASSPRRRGLTDTQYF
TRBJ2-2 TRBV19 few - TGTGCCAGTAGTACACAAAGGGGAACGACCGGGGAGCTGTTTTTT CASSTQRGTTGELFF
TRBJ2-7 TRBV5-1 few - TGCGCCAGCAGCTTGGTATTGAGGACCGACGCTTACGAGCAGTACTTC CASSLVLRTDAYEQYF
TRBJ1-5 TRBV4-2 many - TGTGCCAGCAGCCTCGGGGCGGGGCTGAAGAATCAGCCCCAGCATTTT CASSLGAGLKNQPQHF
TRBJ1-4 TRBV29-1 few TRBD1 TGCAGCGCGGGACAGGGTCGGGAAAAACTGTTTTTT CSAGQGREKLFF
TRBJ2-7 TRBV12-3/TRBV12-4 - - TGTGCCAGCAGTTTAGGTGACAGCCGATACGAGCAGTACTTC CASSLGDSRYEQYF
TRBJ2-1 TRBV5-1 many - TGCGCCAGCAGCTTGGCCGTTAGAGGGCCTCAGTTCTTC CASSLAVRGPQFF
TRBJ2-7 TRBV5-1 many TRBD2 TGCGCCAGCAGCAGTGGAGCGGGAGGGGTCTACGAGCAGTACTTC CASSSGAGGVYEQYF